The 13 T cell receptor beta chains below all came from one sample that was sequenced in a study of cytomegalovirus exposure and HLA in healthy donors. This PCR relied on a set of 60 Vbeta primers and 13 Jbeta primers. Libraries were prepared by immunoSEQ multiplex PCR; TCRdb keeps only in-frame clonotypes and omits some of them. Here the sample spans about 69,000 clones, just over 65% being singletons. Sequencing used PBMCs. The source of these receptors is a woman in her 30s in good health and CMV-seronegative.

CDR3 sequence (DNA): TGTGCCAGCAGCCGCGGGACAGGGGGCGCCTACGAGCAGTACTTC. It encodes CASSRGTGGAYEQYF. The chain has TRBV7-3 and TRBJ2-7; 12 bases align to TRBD1. The V gene end was trimmed by 5 bases and the J gene end by 2 bases; junction bases not matched to a gene: 4. The CDR3 contains 15 residues. Germline lookup yields CDR1 SGHTA and CDR2 FQGTGA.

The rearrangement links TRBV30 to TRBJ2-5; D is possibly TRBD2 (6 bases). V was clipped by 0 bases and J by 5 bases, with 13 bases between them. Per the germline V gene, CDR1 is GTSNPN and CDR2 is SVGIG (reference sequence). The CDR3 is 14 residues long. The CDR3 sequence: CAWSVLGLLETQYF. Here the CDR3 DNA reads TGTGCCTGGAGTGTACTGGGACTCCTCGAGACCCAGTACTTC.

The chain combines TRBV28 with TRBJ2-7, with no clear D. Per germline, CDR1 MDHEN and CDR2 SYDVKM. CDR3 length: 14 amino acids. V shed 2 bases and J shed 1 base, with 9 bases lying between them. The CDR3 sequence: CASSLVSSSYEQYF. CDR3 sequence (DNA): TGTGCCAGCAGTTTAGTCTCCTCTTCCTACGAGCAGTACTTC.

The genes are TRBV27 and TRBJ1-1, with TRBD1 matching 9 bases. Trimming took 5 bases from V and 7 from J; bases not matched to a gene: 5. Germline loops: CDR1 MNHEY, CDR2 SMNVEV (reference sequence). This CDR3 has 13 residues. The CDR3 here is CASSVDRGFEAFF. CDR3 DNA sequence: TGTGCCAGCAGTGTGGACAGGGGATTTGAAGCTTTCTTT.

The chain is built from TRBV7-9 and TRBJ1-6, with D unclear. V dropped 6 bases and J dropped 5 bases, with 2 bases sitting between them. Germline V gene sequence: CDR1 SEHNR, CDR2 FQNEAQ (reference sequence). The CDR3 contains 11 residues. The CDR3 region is CASSNNSPLHF. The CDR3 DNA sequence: TGTGCCAGCAGTAATAATTCACCCCTCCACTTT.

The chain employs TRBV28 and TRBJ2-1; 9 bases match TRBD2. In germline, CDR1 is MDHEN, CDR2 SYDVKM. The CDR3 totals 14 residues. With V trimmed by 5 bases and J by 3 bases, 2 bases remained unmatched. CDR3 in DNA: TGTGCCAGCAGTCTGACTAGCGGCTACAATGAGCAGTTCTTC. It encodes CASSLTSGYNEQFF.

The DNA for the CDR3 is TGCGCCAGCAGTTCACAGGGGGCCTACGAGCAGTACTTC. Translated, it gives CASSSQGAYEQYF. The chain recombines TRBV5-1 with TRBJ2-7; 8 bases are a match to TRBD1. Germline CDR1 reads SGHRS; CDR2 reads YFSETQ. The length of the CDR3 is 13 residues. The J segment lost 2 bases and the V segment lost 5 bases, leaving 3 bases of the junction unmatched.

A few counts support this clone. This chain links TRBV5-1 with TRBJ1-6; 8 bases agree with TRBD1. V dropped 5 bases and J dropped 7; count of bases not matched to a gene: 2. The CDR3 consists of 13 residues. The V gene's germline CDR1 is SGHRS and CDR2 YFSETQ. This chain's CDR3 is CASSRDRNSPLHF. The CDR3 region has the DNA TGCGCCAGCAGTCGGGACAGGAATTCACCCCTCCACTTT.

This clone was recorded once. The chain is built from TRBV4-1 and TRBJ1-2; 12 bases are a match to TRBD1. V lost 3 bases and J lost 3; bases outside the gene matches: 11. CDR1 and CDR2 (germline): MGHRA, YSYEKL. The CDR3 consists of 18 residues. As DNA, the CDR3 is TGCGCCAGCAGCCACCCCGGGACAGGGGGCGAGCTAGACTATGGCTACACCTTC. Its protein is CASSHPGTGGELDYGYTF.

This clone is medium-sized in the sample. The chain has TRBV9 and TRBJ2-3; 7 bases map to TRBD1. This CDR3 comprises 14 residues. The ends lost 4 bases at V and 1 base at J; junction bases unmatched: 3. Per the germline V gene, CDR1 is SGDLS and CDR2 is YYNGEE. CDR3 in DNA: TGTGCCAGCAGCTACGGGACAGGCACAGATACGCAGTATTTT. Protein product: CASSYGTGTDTQYF.

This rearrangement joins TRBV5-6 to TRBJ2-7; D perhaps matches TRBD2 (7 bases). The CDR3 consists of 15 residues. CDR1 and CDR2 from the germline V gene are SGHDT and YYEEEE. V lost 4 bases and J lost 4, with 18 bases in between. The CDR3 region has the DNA TGTGCCAGCAGCGGGTCAAGGGGGGGGGTATACGAGCAGTACTTC. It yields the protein CASSGSRGGVYEQYF.

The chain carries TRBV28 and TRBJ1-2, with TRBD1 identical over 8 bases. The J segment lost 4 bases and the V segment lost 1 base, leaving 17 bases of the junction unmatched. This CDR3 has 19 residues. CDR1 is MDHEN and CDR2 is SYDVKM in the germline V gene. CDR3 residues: CASSLSVSGTGRWGYGYTF. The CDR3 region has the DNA TGTGCCAGCAGTTTATCTGTCTCCGGGACAGGAAGGTGGGGCTATGGCTACACCTTC.

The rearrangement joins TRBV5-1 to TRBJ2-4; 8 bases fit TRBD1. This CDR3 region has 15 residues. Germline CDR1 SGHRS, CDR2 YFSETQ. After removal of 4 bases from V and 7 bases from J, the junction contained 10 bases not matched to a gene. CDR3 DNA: TGCGCCAGCAGCGTGGGACAGGCGTCGATTAACATTCAGTACTTC. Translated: CASSVGQASINIQYF.